This T cell receptor (beta chain) was found in a study of blood T cell repertoires in COVID-19. Some clones are missing from TCRdb's copy, which holds only in-frame ones; the method was immunoSEQ multiplex PCR. This sample yields about 240,000 clones, of which approximately 85% are seen a single time; over 10% belongs to the top ten. Per the germline V gene, CDR1 is MNHEY and CDR2 is SMNVEV (reference sequence). The germline V and J ends were trimmed by 6 bases and 2 bases, with 13 bases remaining between them. The CDR3 consists of 15 residues. This clone was recorded only once. This clonotype was obtained from a woman in her sixties or seventies with active or convalescent COVID-19. The sequenced sample was peripheral blood. The chain has TRBV27 and TRBJ2-2; perhaps TRBD2 as D (6 bases). The CDR3 region is CASRGGMGNTGELFF. CDR3 coding DNA: TGTGCCAGCAGGGGGGGTATGGGAAACACCGGGGAGCTGTTTTTT.